This TCR beta chain was sequenced for a study of shared clonotypes between healthy human individuals. Study as a whole: Three CD4 naive, three CD4 memory, two CD8 naive and one CD8 memory plate were used per donor.

Naive CD8 cells lacked CD45RO and underwent positive selection for CCR7, leaving out terminally differentiated effector memory CD45RA+ cells. TCRdb's table, derived via immunoSEQ multiplex PCR, lists solely in-frame clones and lacks some. The sample holds roughly 2 million clones, over 85% seen once. With regard to this clone: The target antigen is unknown.

Study observations and caveats: Sampling covered nothing but blood. Tissue TCR repertoires likely differ from those found in blood. A handful of donors showed sharing of approximately 5% of naive CD4 clonotypes.

Per the germline V gene, CDR1 is MDHEN and CDR2 is SYDVKM. The CDR3 contains 16 residues. V trimming: 2 bases; J trimming: 7 bases; junction bases outside the gene matches: 10. This clonotype originated in a man between 18 and 29 years old in good health. Sequences were obtained from naive CD8+ T cells sorted from blood. The chain uses TRBV28 and TRBJ2-2; 7 bases fit TRBD1. The CDR3 bases are TGTGCCAGCAGTTTACCCCAGACAGGGCCGCGCGGGGAGCTGTTTTTT. It yields the protein CASSLPQTGPRGELFF.